The source of this T cell receptor (beta chain) is a study of T cells in Graves' hyperthyroidism and ophthalmopathy. Deletions cut 3 bases from V and 4 bases from J, with 9 bases between. The germline V gene encodes CDR1 SGDLS and CDR2 YYNGEE. The CDR3 sequence is 13 residues long. There were TCR beta CDR3 regions amplified from RNA transcripts. Primed by the HTBI set, a first-round RT-PCR was run on the TCR CDR3. TCRdb called the multiplex PCR reads again in MiXCR, with one record for every CDR3 protein. The repertoire consists of hundreds of thousands of distinct CDR3 sequences, with around 13% occurring once and the leading ten covering about an eighth.

This clonotype originated in a woman aged 45-59 years with Graves' ophthalmopathy. The chain links TRBV9 to TRBJ2-3; D unresolved. The sequenced sample was blood. This chain's CDR3 is CASSAAMADTQYF. In DNA form, the CDR3 reads TGTGCCAGCAGCGCCGCTATGGCAGATACGCAGTATTTT.